This record covers a single T cell receptor (beta chain). These data are taken from a study of T cell changes during pregnancy in multiple sclerosis. Measured with immunoSEQ multiplex PCR; TCRdb has only the in-frame clones, and not every one. The sample carries some 85,000 clones, around 94% recorded once. The V end was cut by 4 bases, the J end by 6 bases, with 8 bases between. The CDR3 is made up of 12 amino acids. Germline CDR1 reads SGHAT; CDR2 reads FQNNGV. This receptor was taken from a female donor with multiple sclerosis, enrolled in a pregnancy study. The sample in question was peripheral blood, obtained in the third trimester of pregnancy. The rearrangement uses TRBV11-2 and TRBJ2-3, with D uncertain. CDR3 sequence reads: CASSSRVDTQYF. The CDR3 bases are TGTGCCAGCAGCTCCCGAGTGGATACGCAGTATTTT.